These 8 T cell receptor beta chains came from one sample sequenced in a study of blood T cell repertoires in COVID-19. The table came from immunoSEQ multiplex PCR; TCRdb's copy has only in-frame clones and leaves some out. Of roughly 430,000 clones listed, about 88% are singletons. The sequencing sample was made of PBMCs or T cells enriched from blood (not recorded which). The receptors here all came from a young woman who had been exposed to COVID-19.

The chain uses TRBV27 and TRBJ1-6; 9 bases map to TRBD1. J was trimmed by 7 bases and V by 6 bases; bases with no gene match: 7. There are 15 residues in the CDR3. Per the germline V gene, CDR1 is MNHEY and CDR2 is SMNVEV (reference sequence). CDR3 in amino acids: CASSLGTGRNSPLHF. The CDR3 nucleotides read TGTGCCAGCAGCCTAGGGACAGGGAGGAATTCACCCCTCCACTTT.

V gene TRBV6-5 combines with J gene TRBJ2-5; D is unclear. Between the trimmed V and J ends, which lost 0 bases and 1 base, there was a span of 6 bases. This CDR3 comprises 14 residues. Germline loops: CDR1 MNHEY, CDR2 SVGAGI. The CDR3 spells CASSYSQAQETQYF. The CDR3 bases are TGTGCCAGCAGTTACTCTCAGGCCCAAGAGACCCAGTACTTC.

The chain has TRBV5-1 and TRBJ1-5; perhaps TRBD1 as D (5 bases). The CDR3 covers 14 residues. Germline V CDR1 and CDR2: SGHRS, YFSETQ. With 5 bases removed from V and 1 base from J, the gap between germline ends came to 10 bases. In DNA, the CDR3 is TGCGCCAGCAGACCAGGGATGAGCAATCAGCCCCAGCATTTT. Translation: CASRPGMSNQPQHF.

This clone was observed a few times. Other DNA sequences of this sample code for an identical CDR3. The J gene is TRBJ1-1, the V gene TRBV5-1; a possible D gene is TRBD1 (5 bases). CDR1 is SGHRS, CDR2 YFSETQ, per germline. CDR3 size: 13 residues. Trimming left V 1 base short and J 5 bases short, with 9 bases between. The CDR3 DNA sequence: TGCGCCAGCAGCTTGACCGGGGGAACTGAAGCTTTCTTT. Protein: CASSLTGGTEAFF.

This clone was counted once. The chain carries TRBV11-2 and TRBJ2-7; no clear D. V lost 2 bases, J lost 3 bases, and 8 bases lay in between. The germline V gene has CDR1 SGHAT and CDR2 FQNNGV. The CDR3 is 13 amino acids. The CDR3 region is CASSLFAVYEQYF. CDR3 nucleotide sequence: TGTGCCAGCAGCTTATTCGCAGTCTACGAGCAGTACTTC.

The DNA of the CDR3 is TGTGCCAGCAGCCAAGAGGGAGCGTTGACCTACAATGAGCAGTTCTTC. This sequence encodes CASSQEGALTYNEQFF. J is TRBJ2-1 and V is TRBV3-1 (or the pseudogene TRBV3-2), with a weak D call TRBD2 (5 bases). CDR1 and CDR2 from the germline V gene are LGHDT and YNNKEL (reference sequence). Trimming removed 0 bases at V and 2 bases at J, with 11 bases between. The CDR3 runs 16 residues.

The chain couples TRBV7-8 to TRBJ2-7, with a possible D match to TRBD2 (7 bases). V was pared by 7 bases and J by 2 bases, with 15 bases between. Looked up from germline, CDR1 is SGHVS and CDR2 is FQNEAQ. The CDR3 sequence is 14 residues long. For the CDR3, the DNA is TGTGCCAGCACCTTGGGGGGGGGCCCCTACGAGCAGTACTTC. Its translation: CASTLGGGPYEQYF.

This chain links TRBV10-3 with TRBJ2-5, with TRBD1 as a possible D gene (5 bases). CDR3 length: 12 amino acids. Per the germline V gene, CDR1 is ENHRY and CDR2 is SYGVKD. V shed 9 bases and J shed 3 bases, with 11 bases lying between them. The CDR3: CAIGAGEETQYF. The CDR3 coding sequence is TGTGCCATAGGGGCTGGGGAAGAGACCCAGTACTTC.